One and the same sample provided the 27 T cell receptor beta chains below, sequenced in a study of CD8+ T cells in alopecia areata. Reverse transcription of extracted RNA yielded cDNA, which provided the sequencing template. Assay used: immunoSEQ multiplex PCR; TCRdb lists only in-frame clones, some missing. Of approximately 150,000 clones listed, about 87% are singletons. Here the sequenced sample was CD8+ T cells sorted from blood, taken at week 0. Source of these receptors: a human donor with alopecia areata.

The V gene is TRBV20-1, the J gene TRBJ1-1; D call uncertain. Germline V gene sequence: CDR1 DFQATT, CDR2 SNEGSKA (reference sequence). The CDR3 is made up of 11 amino acids. Trimming cost V 2 bases and J 5 bases, with 6 bases left between them. CDR3: CSARSVTEAFF. The CDR3 DNA sequence: TGCAGTGCTAGATCGGTAACTGAAGCTTTCTTT.

The chain couples TRBV6-5 to TRBJ2-7, with TRBD1 matching 7 bases. This CDR3 comprises 13 residues. V shed 2 bases and J 5 bases; nucleotides not matched to a gene: 3. Germline CDR1 reads MNHEY; CDR2 reads SVGAGI. The CDR3 DNA sequence: TGTGCCAGCAGTTACAGAGGACAGGACGAGCAGTACTTC. It encodes CASSYRGQDEQYF.

The gene calls are TRBV4-1 and TRBJ1-3; 11 bases fit TRBD1. The V and J ends lost 3 bases and 1 base, in that order; junction bases with no gene match: 5. CDR3 length equals 17 residues. CDR1 and CDR2 from the germline V gene are MGHRA and YSYEKL. DNA of the CDR3: TGCGCCAGCAGCCATCCGGGACAGGGGGGTTCTGGAAACACCATATATTTT. Amino acid sequence: CASSHPGQGGSGNTIYF.

This clone showed up just a few times. The V gene is TRBV5-4, the J gene TRBJ2-4; D tentatively reads TRBD1 or TRBD2 (5 bases each). V lost 10 bases and J 5 bases, leaving 10 bases between the germline ends. The CDR3 is 11 amino acids. Germline-derived CDR1 and CDR2 are SGHNT and YYREEE (reference sequence). The CDR3 here is CAWGLENIQYF. The CDR3 nucleotides read TGTGCCTGGGGGTTGGAAAACATTCAGTACTTC.

The V call is TRBV30, the J call TRBJ1-4, with unresolved D. CDR1 and CDR2 from the germline V gene are GTSNPN and SVGIG (reference sequence). Trimming left V 0 bases short and J 2 bases short, with 7 bases between. The CDR3 length is 14 residues. DNA of the CDR3: TGTGCCTGGAGTGTACCCGAGACTAATGAAAAACTGTTTTTT. Residues: CAWSVPETNEKLFF.

This chain joins TRBV29-1 and TRBJ1-1; D is possibly TRBD1 (5 bases). CDR3 length equals 15 residues. V was clipped by 0 bases and J by 1 base, with 12 bases between them. Germline V gives CDR1 SQVTM, CDR2 ANQGSEA. CDR3: CSVEDQGTENTEAFF. The CDR3 DNA sequence: TGCAGCGTTGAAGATCAAGGGACGGAGAACACTGAAGCTTTCTTT.

The V call is TRBV4-1, the J call TRBJ1-2; 7 nucleotides align to TRBD1. V shed 4 bases, J shed 4 bases, and the junction held 9 bases outside the gene matches. The CDR3 has 15 amino acids. Germline values: CDR1 MGHRA, CDR2 YSYEKL. The CDR3 loop is CASSPGGAGGYGYTF. CDR3 DNA: TGCGCCAGCAGCCCTGGGGGGGCAGGGGGCTATGGCTACACCTTC.

The chain employs TRBV5-1 and TRBJ1-2; possible D gene TRBD1, 5 bases. The length of the CDR3 is 15 residues. CDR1 and CDR2 (germline): SGHRS, YFSETQ. Trimming removed 0 bases from V and 4 bases from J, with 13 bases in between. CDR3 sequence (DNA): TGCGCCAGCAGCTTGGTGGCAGGGTGGACCTATGGCTACACCTTC. Amino acid sequence: CASSLVAGWTYGYTF. Variable domain in full (rest from reference TRBV5-1 and TRBJ1-2): KAGVTQTPRYLIKTRGQQVTLSCSPISGHRSVSWYQQTPGQGLQFLFEYFSETQRNKGNFPGRFSGRQFSNSRSEMNVSTLELGDSALYLCASSLVAGWTYGYTFGSGTRLTVV.

The sample holds a few counts of this clone. This chain joins TRBV9 and TRBJ2-7, with a tentative D call TRBD1 (5 bases). The germline V and J ends were trimmed by 4 bases and 0 bases, with 14 bases remaining between them. CDR3 length: 15 residues. Germline V gene lookup returns CDR1 SGDLS and CDR2 YYNGEE. The CDR3 DNA reads as TGTGCCAGCAGCTCATCAGGGAATCCCTCCTACGAGCAGTACTTC. Translating it yields CASSSSGNPSYEQYF.

The chain joins TRBV6-5 to TRBJ2-1, with 9 nucleotides matching TRBD2. V was pared by 7 bases and J by 10 bases, with 5 bases of the junction left unmatched. The germline gives CDR1 MNHEY, CDR2 SVGAGI. The CDR3 totals 12 residues. The CDR3 DNA reads TGTGCCAGCACATCTAGCGGGAACGAGCAGTTCTTC. This translates into CASTSSGNEQFF.

The chain uses TRBV27 and TRBJ1-2; D is uncertain. V was pared by 4 bases and J by 8 bases, with 8 bases between. The V gene's germline CDR1 is MNHEY and CDR2 SMNVEV (reference sequence). The CDR3 has 11 residues. The CDR3 reads CASSSGMGYTF. The CDR3 DNA sequence: TGTGCCAGCAGTTCTGGGATGGGCTACACCTTC.

This clone was counted a single time. This sequence joins TRBV19 and TRBJ2-1, with D possibly matching TRBD2 (6 bases). The ends were cut back, 5 bases at V and 3 bases at J, with 14 bases in the middle. The CDR3 extends over 15 amino acids. Per the germline V gene, CDR1 is LNHDA and CDR2 is SQIVND (reference sequence). The CDR3: CASSAEGGDYNEQFF. As DNA, the CDR3 is TGTGCCAGTAGTGCCGAGGGCGGGGACTACAATGAGCAGTTCTTC.

The J gene is TRBJ2-3, the V gene TRBV13, with D hard to call. The germline CDR1 and CDR2 sequences are PRHDT and FYEKMQ (reference sequence). CDR3 length: 12 residues. Trimming stripped 0 bases from V and 6 bases from J, with 4 bases between. This CDR3 is CASSLGGDTQYF. DNA for the CDR3: TGTGCCAGCAGCTTAGGCGGGGATACGCAGTATTTT. The full variable domain, completed using reference TRBV13 and TRBJ2-3, is AAGVIQSPRHLIKEKRETATLKCYPIPRHDTVYWYQQGPGQDPQFLISFYEKMQSDKGSIPDRFSAQQFSDYHSELNMSSLELGDSALYFCASSLGGDTQYFGPGTRLTVL.

The chain combines TRBV4-1 with TRBJ2-1; 10 bases match TRBD2. CDR1 is MGHRA and CDR2 is YSYEKL in the germline V gene. Trimming at V came to 1 base and at J to 4 bases, leaving 7 bases not matched to a gene. This CDR3 is built from 17 residues. The CDR3 region is CASSQGRWTSGYNEQFF. Written as DNA, the CDR3 is TGCGCCAGCAGCCAAGGGCGGTGGACTAGCGGATACAATGAGCAGTTCTTC.

The V and J genes are TRBV9 and TRBJ2-3, with D perhaps matching TRBD1 or TRBD2 (5 bases each). CDR3 size: 16 residues. V lost 0 bases, J lost 6 bases, and 17 bases lay in between. Germline loops: CDR1 SGDLS, CDR2 YYNGEE. The DNA of the CDR3 is TGTGCCAGCAGCGTAGAGTTCCCCGGGGCCGATGATACGCAGTATTTT. The encoded protein is CASSVEFPGADDTQYF.

This CDR3 reads CASSETLAGNYGYTF. Here the CDR3 DNA reads TGTGCCAGCAGCGAGACCCTTGCAGGGAACTATGGCTACACCTTC. The V and J genes are TRBV2 and TRBJ1-2, with D perhaps matching TRBD1 (5 bases). V shed 6 bases and J shed 2 bases, with 16 bases lying between them. Germline V gives CDR1 SNHLY, CDR2 FYNNEI. The CDR3 has 15 amino acids.

CDR3 amino acids: CASSVGASSYNEQFF. For the CDR3, the DNA is TGTGCCAGCAGCGTAGGGGCCAGCTCCTACAATGAGCAGTTCTTC. The chain carries TRBV9 and TRBJ2-1; the D is unclear. Trimming left V 0 bases short and J 0 bases short, with 7 bases between. CDR1 SGDLS and CDR2 YYNGEE come from the germline V gene. This CDR3 spans 15 amino acids.

The chain joins TRBV27 to TRBJ2-2; D is undetermined. This CDR3 region has 14 residues. Germline V lookup: CDR1 MNHEY, CDR2 SMNVEV (reference sequence). V lost 2 bases and J lost 1, with 5 bases in between. CDR3 loop: CASSLVGNTGELFF. Here the CDR3 DNA reads TGTGCCAGCAGTTTAGTGGGGAACACCGGGGAGCTGTTTTTT.

The CDR3 DNA sequence: TGTGCCAGCAGCTTAGGGCAGGGGCCCCTCAATGAGCAGTTCTTC. It specifies CASSLGQGPLNEQFF. The chain is built from TRBV7-6 and TRBJ2-1; the D gene is possibly TRBD1 (6 bases). V lost 1 base and J 6 bases, leaving 13 bases between the germline ends. Germline CDR1 SGHVS, CDR2 FNYEAQ. CDR3 size: 15 residues.

This chain links TRBV7-6 with TRBJ1-1; 7 nucleotides agree with TRBD1. CDR1 is SGHVS, CDR2 FNYEAQ, per germline. V gave up 3 bases and J gave up 5 bases; unmatched junction bases: 9. The CDR3 sequence is 15 residues long. The CDR3 loop reads CASSLGGQLGTEAFF. CDR3 DNA: TGTGCCAGCAGCTTGGGGGGACAGCTGGGAACTGAAGCTTTCTTT.

In DNA, the CDR3 is TGTGCCAGCAGTGCAGGGGACCCCTACGAGCAGTACTTC. Translating gives CASSAGDPYEQYF. The V and J genes are TRBV6-1 and TRBJ2-7, with D maybe TRBD1 (6 bases). CDR3 length: 13 amino acids. Germline CDR1 is MNHNS and CDR2 is SASEGT. The V end lost 4 bases, the J end lost 2 bases, and 9 bases lay between the germline ends.

The chain has TRBV5-4 and TRBJ2-3, with D unclear. The V gene lost 4 bases and the J gene lost 2 bases, with 8 bases spanning the gap. This CDR3 region has 13 residues. Per the germline V gene, CDR1 is SGHNT and CDR2 is YYREEE (reference sequence). The CDR3 nucleotides read TGTGCCAGCAGCAAAGGTGTCACAGATACGCAGTATTTT. Residues: CASSKGVTDTQYF. Full variable domain (rest looked up from reference TRBV5-4 and TRBJ2-3): ETGVTQSPTHLIKTRGQQVTLRCSSQSGHNTVSWYQQALGQGPQFIFQYYREEENGRGNFPPRFSGLQFPNYSSELNVNALELDDSALYLCASSKGVTDTQYFGPGTRLTVL.

This clone has only one observation. The chain carries TRBV4-1 and TRBJ1-1; 7 bases match TRBD1. This CDR3 spans 17 amino acids. CDR1 MGHRA and CDR2 YSYEKL come from the germline V gene. With V trimmed by 1 base and J by 3 bases, 11 bases remained unmatched. The CDR3 loop reads CASSQVRQGVGDTEAFF. The CDR3, as DNA: TGCGCCAGCAGCCAAGTGAGGCAGGGGGTCGGCGACACTGAAGCTTTCTTT.

The count of this clone is one. The chain joins TRBV7-7 to TRBJ2-7, with TRBD2 matching over 9 bases. Germline CDR1 SSHAT, CDR2 FNYEAQ (reference sequence). The ends lost 5 bases at V and 0 bases at J; junction bases unmatched: 5. CDR3 size: 15 residues. CDR3: CASSPISGSSYEQYF. The CDR3 DNA reads TGTGCCAGCAGCCCGATTAGCGGGAGCTCCTACGAGCAGTACTTC.

The rearrangement links TRBV29-1 to TRBJ2-7; 8 bases line up with TRBD1. The CDR3 loop spans 16 amino acids. V lost 0 bases, J lost 0 bases, and 7 bases stayed unmatched. In germline, CDR1 is SQVTM, CDR2 ANQGSEA. In DNA, the CDR3 is TGCAGCGTTGAAGATCAGAGACAGGGGTCCTCCTACGAGCAGTACTTC. Translated: CSVEDQRQGSSYEQYF.

This CDR3 reads CASSPGTPRNTGELFF. As DNA, the CDR3 is TGCGCCAGCAGCCCTGGGACACCTCGGAACACCGGGGAGCTGTTTTTT. The J gene is TRBJ2-2, the V gene TRBV5-1; a possible D gene is TRBD1 (6 bases). With 4 bases removed from V and 1 base from J, the gap between germline ends came to 14 bases. Germline-derived CDR1 and CDR2 are SGHRS and YFSETQ. This CDR3 spans 16 amino acids.

The chain combines TRBV19 with TRBJ1-2; 9 positions match TRBD1. In germline, CDR1 is LNHDA, CDR2 SQIVND (reference sequence). V was pared by 5 bases and J by 3 bases, with 10 bases of the junction left unmatched. This CDR3 contains 16 residues. For the CDR3, the DNA is TGTGCCAGTAGTCCTCGTAGGACAGGGGCGGACTATGGCTACACCTTC. This encodes CASSPRRTGADYGYTF.